The table lists the clone carrying this T cell receptor (beta chain) with a few counts. The data originate from a study of blood T cell repertoires in COVID-19. Study-level background: COVID-19 samples from acute and convalescent phases originated in the United States, Italy and Spain. PBMCs, B-cell-depleted T cells, or T cells were the source of the cDNA or gDNA that made up the material.

Original processing methods: Reference gene primer amplification in the assay estimated nucleated cell counts. Profiled with immunoSEQ multiplex PCR; TCRdb holds only in-frame clones, not every one. V, J and clone size are those of that table, while D and trimming were read from the DNA. Here the sample spans 300,000 to 350,000 clones, about four fifths being singletons. Germline V CDR1 and CDR2: MNHEY, SMNVEV (reference sequence). CDR3 length: 14 residues. This chain uses TRBV27 with TRBJ1-3, with a possible D match to TRBD1 (5 bases). The sample taken for sequencing was peripheral blood. This clonotype originated in a man aged 25-45 years with active or convalescent COVID-19. In nucleotides, the CDR3 is TGTGCAGCAGGGTGGCCGGGGAGGGGAAACACCATATATTTT. Translation gives CAAGWPGRGNTIYF.